The rows below give T cell receptor beta chains drawn from one sample of a study of blood T cell repertoires in COVID-19. Assay: immunoSEQ multiplex PCR; the TCRdb copy retains only in-frame clones and omits some. The data hold roughly 52,000 clones, with roughly 83% observed a single time. Specimen: peripheral blood. The receptors come from a woman older than 75 with acute or convalescent COVID-19. CDR3s include the opening cysteine and the closing phenylalanine or tryptophan.

>TRBJ1-2|TRBV7-9
CASSLARGGEYGYTF
>TRBJ1-1|TRBV9
CASSADKNTEAFF
>TRBJ2-1|TRBV5-1
CASSGGGRGTYNEQFF
>TRBJ1-4|TRBV28
CASSLIGGVTTNEKLFF
>TRBJ2-1|TRBV11-2
CASSHNRDSHNEQFF
>TRBJ2-1|TRBV10-3
CAISGVASGSGNNEQFF
>TRBJ1-1|TRBV5-1
CASSLGQDNTEAFF
>TRBJ2-2|TRBV18
CASSPKGAGANTGELFF
>TRBJ2-3|TRBV30
CAWSLSGARDTQYF
>TRBJ1-5|TRBV21-1
CASSKVVGDSSDVIHQPQHF
>TRBJ2-1|TRBV7-3
CASSLLAGVVNNEQFF
>TRBJ2-5|TRBV18
CASSGGSQETQYF
>TRBJ2-4|TRBV27
CASTSAGQRGIAKNIQYF
>TRBJ2-3|TRBV24-1
CATSASGAAGGGTDTQYF
>TRBJ2-4|TRBV30
CAWSVQGAKNIQYF
>TRBJ2-3|TRBV13
CASSQRRVDTQYF
>TRBJ1-6|TRBV2
CASRRDRGGVPLHF
>TRBJ1-3|TRBV29-1
CSVETRGTSGNTIYF
>TRBJ1-1|TRBV6-5
CASSYWGRVNTEAFF
>TRBJ2-2|TRBV7-6
CASRYSGTGYTGELFF
>TRBJ2-3|TRBV5-1
CASSPLGGESTDTQYF
>TRBJ2-1|TRBV2
CASNRALDYNEQFF
>TRBJ2-5|TRBV9
CASSVTGGKTQYF
>TRBJ2-5|TRBV6-1
CASSETQGLWETQYF
>TRBJ2-7|TRBV11-3
CASSFYHSEQYF
>TRBJ1-6|TRBV9
CASSDSGTGSSYNSPLHF
>TRBJ2-1|TRBV29-1
CSPPAVMAYNEQFF
>TRBJ2-6|TRBV7-2
CASSAPGPGGSGANVLTF
>TRBJ2-1|TRBV11-3
CASSFTTPDSVFF
>TRBJ2-2|TRBV19
CASSGQGLGPGPGELFF
>TRBJ2-3|TRBV19
CASLPGQGRRVSNTQYF
>TRBJ2-3|TRBV11-3
CASSTVSTDTQYF
>TRBJ1-2|TRBV4-1
CASSQESGTRGYTF
>TRBJ1-2|TRBV6-4
CAGRGRGINYGYTF
>TRBJ1-1|TRBV7-9
CASSHQSGGNTEAFF
>TRBJ1-1|TRBV9
CASSQTGGPTEAFF
>TRBJ2-1|TRBV2
CASSLAGGPSNEQFF
>TRBJ1-2|TRBV9
CASSVGGQGDLGYTF
>TRBJ1-1|TRBV24-1
CATSDLALLGMNTEAFF
>TRBJ2-7|TRBV30
CAWSWTGKSYEQYF
>TRBJ1-4|TRBV19
CASSRKTYRVVANEKLFF
>TRBJ1-3|TRBV21-1
CASSIKRETGSHNSGDTIYF
>TRBJ2-6|TRBV7-3
CASSQNGGGANVLTF
>TRBJ2-1|TRBV14
CASSQVTRVKQFF
>TRBJ2-3|TRBV18
CASSPRDYTDTQYF
>TRBJ1-6|TRBV15
CATSRDSQGVSPLHF
>TRBJ2-2|TRBV5-4
CASSVNRDHGELFF
>TRBJ1-3|TRBV5-1
CASSLLSVSSGNTIYF
>TRBJ2-5|TRBV18
CASSPQGKTQYF
>TRBJ2-1|TRBV6-4
CASSGQGFSYNEQFF
>TRBJ2-2|TRBV19
CASKFAGNTGELFF
>TRBJ2-2|TRBV2
CASRDSVVGELFF
>TRBJ1-1|TRBV9
CASSVDGQGVNTEAFF